The 21 T cell receptor beta chains below were found in one sample sequenced in a study of cytomegalovirus exposure and HLA in healthy donors. It was with 60 Vbeta and 13 Jbeta primers that the PCR ran. Profiled with immunoSEQ multiplex PCR; TCRdb holds only in-frame clones, not every one. Among fewer than 110,000 clones listed, around 77% were seen once. The sequenced sample consisted of PBMCs. The receptors were gathered from a man aged 18 to 29 in good health and CMV-seronegative.

This clone was counted many times. J is TRBJ2-3 and V is TRBV6-4; 16 nucleotides match TRBD2. CDR3 length equals 17 residues. Germline lookup yields CDR1 MRHNA and CDR2 SNTAGT. Trimming cost V 2 bases and J 2 bases; bases outside gene matches: 1. The CDR3: CASSDGTSGGATDTQYF. The CDR3 nucleotides read TGTGCCAGCAGTGACGGGACTAGCGGGGGGGCCACAGATACGCAGTATTTT.

The rearrangement links TRBV5-4 to TRBJ2-2, with D possibly TRBD1 on 6 matching bases. CDR3 length: 15 residues. The germline V gene has CDR1 SGHNT and CDR2 YYREEE (reference sequence). V lost 0 bases to trimming and J lost 6 bases, with 12 bases between them. The CDR3 nucleotides read TGTGCCAGCAGCTTGGATAGGACAGTTTCCGGGGAGCTGTTTTTT. It codes for CASSLDRTVSGELFF.

The CDR3 DNA is TGTGCCAGCAGTGACACCAACGGAGGACAGGGGGACTCAGAGACCCAGTACTTC. Protein: CASSDTNGGQGDSETQYF. The chain is built from TRBV6-4 and TRBJ2-5; 10 bases fit TRBD1. V shed 2 bases and J 4 bases; nucleotides not matched to a gene: 13. CDR1 and CDR2 (germline): MRHNA, SNTAGT. This CDR3 spans 18 amino acids.

The chain recombines TRBV27 with TRBJ2-1; 8 nucleotides line up with TRBD1. Germline values: CDR1 MNHEY, CDR2 SMNVEV (reference sequence). CDR3 length: 16 residues. Germline trimming cut 5 bases from V and 0 bases from J; bases unmatched to any gene: 6. Here the CDR3 reads CASSPTGGSSYNEQFF. CDR3 nucleotides: TGTGCCAGCAGTCCAACAGGGGGGAGCTCCTACAATGAGCAGTTCTTC.

This clone has a single count. J is TRBJ1-2 and V is TRBV11-3; D uncertain. Germline V gene lookup returns CDR1 SGHNT and CDR2 YENEEA. The V end was cut by 1 base, the J end by 5 bases, with 17 bases between. This CDR3 comprises 16 residues. The DNA for the CDR3 is TGTGCCAGCAGCTTAGGGGCCCGGTCCAGGCAGTATGGCTACACCTTC. Translating gives CASSLGARSRQYGYTF.

J is TRBJ2-1 and V is TRBV6-5; the match to TRBD1 covers 8 bases. V gave up 5 bases and J gave up 9 bases; unmatched junction bases: 3. This CDR3 has 12 amino acids. Germline lookup yields CDR1 MNHEY and CDR2 SVGAGI. CDR3 sequence reads: CASSHTGGEQFF. DNA for the CDR3: TGTGCCAGCAGTCATACAGGGGGTGAGCAGTTCTTC.

This rearrangement joins TRBV6-1 to TRBJ2-7, with 8 positions matching TRBD1. The CDR3 length is 12 residues. The ends lost 10 bases at V and 4 bases at J; junction bases unmatched: 6. CDR1 and CDR2 from the germline V gene are MNHNS and SASEGT. This CDR3 reads CATMTGVYEQYF. Here the CDR3 DNA reads TGTGCCACCATGACAGGGGTTTACGAGCAGTACTTC.

This clone showed up just a few times. The V and J genes are TRBV19 and TRBJ2-6, with D perhaps matching TRBD1 (5 bases). Germline V lookup: CDR1 LNHDA, CDR2 SQIVND (reference sequence). The CDR3 covers 17 residues. Trimming took 3 bases from V and 4 from J, leaving 16 bases between them. DNA for the CDR3: TGTGCCAGTAGTATTCAGGGTGAAACCGCCGGGGCCAACGTCCTGACTTTC. The encoded protein is CASSIQGETAGANVLTF.

The chain carries TRBV6-5 and TRBJ1-1, with a weak D call TRBD1 (5 bases). CDR1 and CDR2 (germline): MNHEY, SVGAGI. Trimming took off 1 base at V and 2 bases at J, with 11 bases between the two ends. The CDR3 sequence is 15 residues long. CDR3: CASSYWGRVNTEAFF. Here the CDR3 DNA reads TGTGCCAGCAGTTACTGGGGCAGGGTCAACACTGAAGCTTTCTTT.

This chain joins TRBV27 and TRBJ2-7; D is unresolved. The CDR3 runs to 12 residues. Germline CDR1 and CDR2: MNHEY and SMNVEV (reference sequence). V shed 5 bases and J shed 6 bases, with 11 bases lying between them. CDR3 amino acids: CASSGGAREQYF. The CDR3 region has the DNA TGTGCCAGCAGTGGCGGAGCTCGCGAGCAGTACTTC.

Regarding this clone: An end of the junction does not agree with germline; a read error may underlie this. The chain combines TRBV7-9 with TRBJ1-5; possibly TRBD1 for D (6 bases). This CDR3 contains 12 residues. Per the germline V gene, CDR1 is SEHNR and CDR2 is FQNEAQ (reference sequence). As DNA, the CDR3 is TGTTCCAGCAGCACGCAGGGGTCAAGGTGGCATTTT. Translation gives CSSSTQGSRWHF.

The chain joins TRBV29-1 to TRBJ2-7; a weak D match, TRBD1 (5 bases). This CDR3 comprises 13 residues. Germline values: CDR1 SQVTM, CDR2 ANQGSEA. The V end was cut by 4 bases, the J end by 3 bases, with 13 bases between. CDR3 loop: CSVASGSGYEQYF. CDR3 DNA sequence: TGCAGCGTTGCTTCAGGGTCGGGCTACGAGCAGTACTTC.

The chain combines TRBV5-4 with TRBJ1-1; TRBD1 might be the D (5 bases). Germline V CDR1 and CDR2: SGHNT, YYREEE (reference sequence). This CDR3 is 13 amino acids long. V was trimmed by 1 base and J by 7 bases, leaving 11 bases between them. The CDR3 nucleotides read TGTGCCAGCAGCTTGTCGGTCAGGGATGAAGCTTTCTTT. Its translation is CASSLSVRDEAFF.

This chain uses TRBV7-2 with TRBJ1-4; D unclear. Germline values: CDR1 SGHTA, CDR2 FQGNSA. Trimming pared 8 bases from V and 3 bases from J, leaving 10 bases between. The CDR3 has 13 amino acids. CDR3 sequence reads: CASRGGPNEKLFF. The CDR3 region has the DNA TGTGCCAGCCGCGGAGGGCCTAATGAAAAACTGTTTTTT.

The sample holds a few counts of this clone. The genes are TRBV7-8 and TRBJ2-7, with 12 positions matching TRBD2. With 3 bases clipped from V and 0 bases from J, the junction kept 3 bases outside the gene matches. Germline lookup yields CDR1 SGHVS and CDR2 FQNEAQ. The CDR3 contains 16 residues. This CDR3 is CASSFVTSGGSYEQYF. The CDR3, as DNA: TGTGCCAGCAGCTTTGTGACTAGCGGGGGCTCCTACGAGCAGTACTTC.

The sample holds a few counts of this clone. This chain uses TRBV13 with TRBJ1-3; unclear D gene. Germline CDR1 and CDR2: PRHDT and FYEKMQ (reference sequence). This CDR3 contains 18 residues. Between the trimmed V and J ends, which lost 4 bases and 0 bases, there was a span of 19 bases. CDR3 nucleotides: TGTGCCAGCAGCTCGACCTGGCCAGGAACCCACTCTGGAAACACCATATATTTT. This gives the protein CASSSTWPGTHSGNTIYF.

In this sample, this clone turned up once. In nucleotides, the CDR3 is TGTGCCAGCAGCGTAGGTGGACTAAGCCCCACAGATACGCAGTATTTT. The encoded protein is CASSVGGLSPTDTQYF. This rearrangement joins TRBV9 to TRBJ2-3, with a tentative D call TRBD2 (6 bases). There are 16 residues in the CDR3. V was cut by 0 bases and J by 2 bases, with 13 bases left in between. Germline lookup yields CDR1 SGDLS and CDR2 YYNGEE.

The chain recombines TRBV5-4 with TRBJ1-3; D not certain. With 4 bases removed from V and 3 bases from J, the gap between germline ends came to 11 bases. Looked up from germline, CDR1 is SGHNT and CDR2 is YYREEE (reference sequence). The CDR3 sequence is 14 residues long. CDR3 bases: TGTGCCAGCAGCCCAGCAGGTCTTGGAAACACCATATATTTT. This codes for CASSPAGLGNTIYF.

The chain uses TRBV15 and TRBJ2-7, with D unresolved. V dropped 0 bases and J dropped 6 bases, with 15 bases sitting between them. Per the germline V gene, CDR1 is LNHNV and CDR2 is YYDKDF (reference sequence). This CDR3 contains 15 residues. The CDR3 spells CATSRDGEGASEQYF. In DNA, the CDR3 is TGTGCCACCAGCAGAGATGGAGAAGGAGCGTCCGAGCAGTACTTC.

This chain connects TRBV6-5 to TRBJ2-1, with D possibly TRBD2 on 6 matching bases. V dropped 3 bases and J dropped 0 bases, with 12 bases sitting between them. The CDR3 sequence is 16 residues long. The germline V gene encodes CDR1 MNHEY and CDR2 SVGAGI. CDR3 amino acids: CASSYSGESSYNEQFF. The DNA of the CDR3 is TGTGCCAGCAGTTATAGCGGTGAAAGCTCCTACAATGAGCAGTTCTTC.

This clone appeared a single time. The chain is built from TRBV18 and TRBJ2-4; 9 nucleotides line up with TRBD1. This CDR3 is built from 15 residues. The J segment lost 1 base and the V segment lost 3 bases, leaving 1 base of the junction unmatched. CDR1 and CDR2 from the germline V gene are KGHSH and LQKENI. CDR3 in amino acids: CASSPTGGAKNIQYF. CDR3 coding DNA: TGTGCCAGCTCACCCACAGGGGGCGCCAAAAACATTCAGTACTTC.